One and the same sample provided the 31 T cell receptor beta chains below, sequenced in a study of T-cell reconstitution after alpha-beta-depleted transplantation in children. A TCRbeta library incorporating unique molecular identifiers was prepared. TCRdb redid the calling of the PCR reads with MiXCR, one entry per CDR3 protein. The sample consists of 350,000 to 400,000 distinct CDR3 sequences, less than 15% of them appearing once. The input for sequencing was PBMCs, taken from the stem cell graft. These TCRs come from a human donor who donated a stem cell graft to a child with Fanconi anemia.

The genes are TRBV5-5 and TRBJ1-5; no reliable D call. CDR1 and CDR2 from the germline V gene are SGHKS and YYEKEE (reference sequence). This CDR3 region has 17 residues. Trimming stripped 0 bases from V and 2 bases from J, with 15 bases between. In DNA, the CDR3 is TGTGCCAGCAGCTTGGCGGAGAGCCTCGGCGGCAATCAGCCCCAGCATTTT. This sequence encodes CASSLAESLGGNQPQHF.

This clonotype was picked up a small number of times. Written as DNA, the CDR3 is TGTGCCAGCAGTTCACAGGGATTTGGAGGCTACACCTTC. It is translated as CASSSQGFGGYTF. The chain is built from TRBV12-3 or TRBV12-4 and TRBJ1-2; tentatively, D is TRBD1 (6 bases). The V end was cut by 4 bases, the J end by 8 bases, with 14 bases between. The CDR3 length is 13 residues.

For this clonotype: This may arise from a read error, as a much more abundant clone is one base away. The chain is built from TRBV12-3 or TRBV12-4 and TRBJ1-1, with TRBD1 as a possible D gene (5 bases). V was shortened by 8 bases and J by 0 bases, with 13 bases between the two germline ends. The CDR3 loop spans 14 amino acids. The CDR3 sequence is CASALHRLNTEAFF. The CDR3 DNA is TGTGCCAGCGCTCTGCACAGGTTGAACACTGAAGCTTTCTTT.

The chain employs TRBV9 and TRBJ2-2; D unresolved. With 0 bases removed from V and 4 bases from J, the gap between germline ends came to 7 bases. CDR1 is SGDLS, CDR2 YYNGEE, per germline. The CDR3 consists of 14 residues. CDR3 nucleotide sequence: TGTGCCAGCAGCGTAGCTTTCGCCACCGGGGAGCTGTTTTTT. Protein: CASSVAFATGELFF. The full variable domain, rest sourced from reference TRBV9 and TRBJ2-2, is DSGVTQTPKHLITATGQRVTLRCSPRSGDLSVYWYQQSLDQGLQFLIQYYNGEERAKGNILERFSAQQFPDLHSELNLSSLELGDSALYFCASSVAFATGELFFGEGSRLTVL.

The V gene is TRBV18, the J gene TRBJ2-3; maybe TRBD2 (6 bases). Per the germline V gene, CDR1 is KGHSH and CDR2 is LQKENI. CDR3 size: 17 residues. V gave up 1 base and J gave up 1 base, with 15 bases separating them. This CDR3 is CASSPQGLISRTDTQYF. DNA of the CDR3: TGTGCCAGCTCACCACAGGGACTTATATCTCGCACAGATACGCAGTATTTT.

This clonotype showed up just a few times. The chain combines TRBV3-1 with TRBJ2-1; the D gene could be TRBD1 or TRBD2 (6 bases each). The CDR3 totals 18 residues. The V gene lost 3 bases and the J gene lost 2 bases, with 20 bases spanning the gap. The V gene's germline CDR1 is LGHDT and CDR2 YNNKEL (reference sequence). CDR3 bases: TGTGCCAGCAGCCACGGCTCTCGGGAGACAGGACCCTACAATGAGCAGTTCTTC. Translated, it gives CASSHGSRETGPYNEQFF.

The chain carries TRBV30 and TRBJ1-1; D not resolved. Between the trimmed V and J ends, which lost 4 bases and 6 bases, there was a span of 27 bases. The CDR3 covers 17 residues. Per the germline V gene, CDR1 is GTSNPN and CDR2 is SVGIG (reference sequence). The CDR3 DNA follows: TGTGCCTGGATGAATGGGAAAATAGTAAGGGTCGAGTCTGAAGCTTTCTTT. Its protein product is CAWMNGKIVRVESEAFF.

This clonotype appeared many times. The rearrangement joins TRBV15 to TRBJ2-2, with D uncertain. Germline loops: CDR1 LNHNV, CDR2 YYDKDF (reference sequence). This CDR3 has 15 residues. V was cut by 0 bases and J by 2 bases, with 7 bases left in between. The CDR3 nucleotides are TGTGCCACCAGCAGAGATCAGCTAAACACCGGGGAGCTGTTTTTT. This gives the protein CATSRDQLNTGELFF.

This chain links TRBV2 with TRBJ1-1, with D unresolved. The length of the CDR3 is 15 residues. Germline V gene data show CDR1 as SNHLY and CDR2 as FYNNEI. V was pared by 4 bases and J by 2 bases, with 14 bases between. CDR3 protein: CASSVDSGFNTEAFF. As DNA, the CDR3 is TGTGCCAGCAGTGTAGATTCCGGGTTTAACACTGAAGCTTTCTTT.

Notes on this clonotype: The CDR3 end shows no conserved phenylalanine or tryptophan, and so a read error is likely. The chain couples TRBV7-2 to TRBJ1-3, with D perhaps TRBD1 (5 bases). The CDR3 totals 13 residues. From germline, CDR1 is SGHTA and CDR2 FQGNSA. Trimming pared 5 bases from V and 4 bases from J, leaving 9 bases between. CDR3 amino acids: CASSLWTGNTIYS. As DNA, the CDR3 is TGTGCCAGCAGCCTATGGACAGGAAACACCATATATTCT.

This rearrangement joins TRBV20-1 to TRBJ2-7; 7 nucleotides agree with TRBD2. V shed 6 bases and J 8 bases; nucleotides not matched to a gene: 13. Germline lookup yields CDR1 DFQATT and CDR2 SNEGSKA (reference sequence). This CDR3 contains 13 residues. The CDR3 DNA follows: TGCAGTGCCCAAAGGACTAGTCTCCCCCAGCAGTACGTC. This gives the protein CSAQRTSLPQQYV.

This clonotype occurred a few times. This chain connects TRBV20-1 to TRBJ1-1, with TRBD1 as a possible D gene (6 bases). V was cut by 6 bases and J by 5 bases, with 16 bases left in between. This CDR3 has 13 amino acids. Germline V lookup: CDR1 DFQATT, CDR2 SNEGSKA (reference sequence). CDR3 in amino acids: CSAQQGGGTEAFF. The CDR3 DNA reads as TGCAGTGCGCAACAGGGTGGGGGTACTGAAGCTTTCTTT.

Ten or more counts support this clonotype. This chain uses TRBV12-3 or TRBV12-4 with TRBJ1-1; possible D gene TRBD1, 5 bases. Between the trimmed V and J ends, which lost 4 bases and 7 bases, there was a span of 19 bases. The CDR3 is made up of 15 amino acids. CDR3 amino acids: CASSYLSGGEGEAFF. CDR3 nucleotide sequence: TGTGCCAGCAGTTACCTATCGGGAGGGGAGGGTGAAGCTTTCTTT.

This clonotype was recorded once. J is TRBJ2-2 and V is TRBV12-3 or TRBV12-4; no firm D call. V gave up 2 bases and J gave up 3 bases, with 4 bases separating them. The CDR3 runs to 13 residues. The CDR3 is CASSLSYTGELFF. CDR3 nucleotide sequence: TGTGCCAGCAGTTTATCGTACACCGGGGAGCTGTTTTTT.

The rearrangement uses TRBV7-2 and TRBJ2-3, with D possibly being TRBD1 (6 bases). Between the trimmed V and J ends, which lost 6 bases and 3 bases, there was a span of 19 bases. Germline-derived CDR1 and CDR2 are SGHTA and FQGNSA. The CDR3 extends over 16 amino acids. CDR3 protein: CASSSTGLWLTDTQYF. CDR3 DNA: TGTGCCAGCAGTTCTACAGGGCTTTGGTTAACAGATACGCAGTATTTT.

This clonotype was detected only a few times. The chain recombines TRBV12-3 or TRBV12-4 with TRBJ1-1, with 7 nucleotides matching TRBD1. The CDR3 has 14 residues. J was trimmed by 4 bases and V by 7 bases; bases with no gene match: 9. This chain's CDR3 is CASNIQGTRTEAFF. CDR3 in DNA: TGTGCCAGCAACATACAGGGGACGCGCACTGAAGCTTTCTTT.

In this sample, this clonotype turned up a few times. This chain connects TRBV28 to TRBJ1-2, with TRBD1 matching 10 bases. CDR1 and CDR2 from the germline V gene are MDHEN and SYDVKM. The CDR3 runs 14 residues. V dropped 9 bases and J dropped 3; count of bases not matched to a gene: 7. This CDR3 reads CARRDRGPDYGYTF. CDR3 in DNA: TGTGCCAGGCGGGACAGGGGCCCCGACTATGGCTACACCTTC.

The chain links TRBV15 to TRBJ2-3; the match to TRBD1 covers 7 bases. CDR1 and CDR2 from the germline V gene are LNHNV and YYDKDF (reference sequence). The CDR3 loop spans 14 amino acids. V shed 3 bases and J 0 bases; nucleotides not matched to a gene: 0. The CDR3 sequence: CATSRGQSTDTQYF. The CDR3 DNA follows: TGTGCCACCAGCAGGGGACAGAGCACAGATACGCAGTATTTT.

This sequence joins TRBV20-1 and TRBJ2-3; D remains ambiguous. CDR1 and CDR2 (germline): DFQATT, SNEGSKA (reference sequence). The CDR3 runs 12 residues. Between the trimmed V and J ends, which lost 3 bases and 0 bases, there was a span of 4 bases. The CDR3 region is CSASVSTDTQYF. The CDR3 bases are TGCAGTGCTAGCGTTAGCACAGATACGCAGTATTTT.

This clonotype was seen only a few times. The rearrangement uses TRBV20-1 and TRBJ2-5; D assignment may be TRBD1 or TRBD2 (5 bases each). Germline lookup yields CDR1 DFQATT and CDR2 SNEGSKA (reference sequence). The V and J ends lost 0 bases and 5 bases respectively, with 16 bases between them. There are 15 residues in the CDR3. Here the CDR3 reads CSARDLLGTYETQYF. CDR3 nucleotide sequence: TGCAGTGCTAGAGATCTCTTAGGGACCTATGAGACCCAGTACTTC.

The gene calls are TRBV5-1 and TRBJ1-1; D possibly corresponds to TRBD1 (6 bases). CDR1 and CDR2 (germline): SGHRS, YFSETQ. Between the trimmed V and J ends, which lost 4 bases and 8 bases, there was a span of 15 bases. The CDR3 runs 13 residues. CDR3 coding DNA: TGCGCCAGCAGCAGCCGCGCAGGGGCGGAAGCTTTCTTT. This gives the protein CASSSRAGAEAFF.

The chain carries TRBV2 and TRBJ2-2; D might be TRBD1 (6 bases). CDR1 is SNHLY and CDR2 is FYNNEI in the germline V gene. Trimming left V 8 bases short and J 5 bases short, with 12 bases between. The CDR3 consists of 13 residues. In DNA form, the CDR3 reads TGTGCCAGCTGTCCTACAGGGACCGGGGAGCTGTTTTTT. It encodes CASCPTGTGELFF.

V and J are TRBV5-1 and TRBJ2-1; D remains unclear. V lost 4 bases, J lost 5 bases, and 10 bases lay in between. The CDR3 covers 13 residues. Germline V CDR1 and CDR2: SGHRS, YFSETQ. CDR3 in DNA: TGCGCCAGCAGCCCCCTCATCGACAATGAGCAGTTCTTC. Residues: CASSPLIDNEQFF.

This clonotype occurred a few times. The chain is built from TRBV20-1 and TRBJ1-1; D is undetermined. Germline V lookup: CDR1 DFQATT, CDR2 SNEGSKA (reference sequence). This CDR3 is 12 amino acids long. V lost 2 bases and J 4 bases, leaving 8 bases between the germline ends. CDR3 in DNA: TGCAGTGCTAGATCCAGAATCACTGAAGCTTTCTTT. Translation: CSARSRITEAFF.

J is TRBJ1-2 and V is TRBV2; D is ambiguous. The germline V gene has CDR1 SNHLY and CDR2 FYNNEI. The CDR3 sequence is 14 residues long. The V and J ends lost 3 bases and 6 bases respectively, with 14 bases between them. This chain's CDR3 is CASSEGGLWNGYTF. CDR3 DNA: TGTGCCAGCAGTGAGGGAGGACTGTGGAATGGCTACACCTTC. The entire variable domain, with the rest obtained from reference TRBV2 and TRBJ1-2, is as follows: EPEVTQTPSHQVTQMGQEVILRCVPISNHLYFYWYRQILGQKVEFLVSFYNNEISEKSEIFDDQFSVERPDGSNFTLKIRSTKLEDSAMYFCASSEGGLWNGYTFGSGTRLTVV.

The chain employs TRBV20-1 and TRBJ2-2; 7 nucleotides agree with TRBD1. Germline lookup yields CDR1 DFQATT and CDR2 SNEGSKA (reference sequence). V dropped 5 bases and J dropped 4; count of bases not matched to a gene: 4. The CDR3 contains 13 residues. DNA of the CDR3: TGCAGTGCTCCGGACAGGCCCACCGGGGAGCTGTTTTTT. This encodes CSAPDRPTGELFF.

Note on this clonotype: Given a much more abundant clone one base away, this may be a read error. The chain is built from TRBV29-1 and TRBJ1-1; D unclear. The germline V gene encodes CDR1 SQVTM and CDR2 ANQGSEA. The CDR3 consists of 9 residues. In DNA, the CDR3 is TGCCCGTGGGGTGCCGAAGCTTTCTTT. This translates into CPWGAEAFF. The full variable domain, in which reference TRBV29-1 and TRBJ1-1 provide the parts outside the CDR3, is SAVISQKPSRDICQRGTSLTIQCQVDSQVTMMFWYRQQPGQSLTLIATANQGSEATYESGFVIDKFPISRPNLTFSTLTVSNMSPEDSSIYLCPWGAEAFFGQGTRLTVV.

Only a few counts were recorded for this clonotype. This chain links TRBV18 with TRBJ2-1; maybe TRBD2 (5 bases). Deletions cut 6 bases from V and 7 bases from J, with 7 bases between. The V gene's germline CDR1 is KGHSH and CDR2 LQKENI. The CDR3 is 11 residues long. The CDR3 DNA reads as TGTGCCAGCTCCACGGGGAATGAGCAGTTCTTC. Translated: CASSTGNEQFF.

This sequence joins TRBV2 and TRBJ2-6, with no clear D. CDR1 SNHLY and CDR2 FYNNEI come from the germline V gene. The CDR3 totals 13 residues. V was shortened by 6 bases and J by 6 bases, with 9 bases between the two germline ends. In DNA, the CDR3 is TGTGCCAGCAGCCGGAAATCGGCCAACGTCCTGACTTTC. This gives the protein CASSRKSANVLTF.

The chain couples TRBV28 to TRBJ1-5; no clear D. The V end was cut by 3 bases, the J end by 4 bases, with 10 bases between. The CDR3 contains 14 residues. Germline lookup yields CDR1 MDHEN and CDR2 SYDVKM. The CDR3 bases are TGTGCCAGCAGTTTGTCGACGGTTAATCAGCCCCAGCATTTT. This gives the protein CASSLSTVNQPQHF.

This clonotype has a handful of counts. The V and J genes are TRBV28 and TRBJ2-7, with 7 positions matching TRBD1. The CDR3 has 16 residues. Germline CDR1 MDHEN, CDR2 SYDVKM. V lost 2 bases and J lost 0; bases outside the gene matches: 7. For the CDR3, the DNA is TGTGCCAGCAGTTTAGCAGACAGGGCGGGCTCCTACGAGCAGTACTTC. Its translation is CASSLADRAGSYEQYF.